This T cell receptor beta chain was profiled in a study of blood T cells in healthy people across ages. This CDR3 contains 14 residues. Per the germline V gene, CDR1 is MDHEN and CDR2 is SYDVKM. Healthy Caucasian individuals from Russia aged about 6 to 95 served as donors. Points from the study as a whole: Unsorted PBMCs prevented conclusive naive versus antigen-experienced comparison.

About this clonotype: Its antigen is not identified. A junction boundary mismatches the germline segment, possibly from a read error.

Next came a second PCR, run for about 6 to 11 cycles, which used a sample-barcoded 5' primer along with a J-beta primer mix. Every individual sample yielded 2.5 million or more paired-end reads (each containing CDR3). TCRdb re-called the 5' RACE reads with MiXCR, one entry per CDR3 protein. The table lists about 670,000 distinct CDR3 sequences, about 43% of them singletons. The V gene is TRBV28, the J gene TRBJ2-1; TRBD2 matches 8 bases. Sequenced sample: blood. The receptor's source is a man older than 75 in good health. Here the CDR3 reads CASSLGLDFNGQFF. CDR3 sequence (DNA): TGTGCCAGCAGTTTGGGACTAGATTTCAATGGGCAGTTCTTC.